These T cell receptor beta chains were read from a single sample in a study of T-cell reconstitution after alpha-beta-depleted transplantation in children. From the PCR reads, TCRdb called clonotypes with MiXCR, one entry per CDR3 protein. The sample contains 530,000 or so distinct CDR3 sequences, roughly 30% of which appear only once. Sequenced material: PBMCs, taken before TCRalphabeta/CD19-depleted stem cell transplant. The receptor set was obtained from a boy under two years old with Wiskott-Aldrich syndrome, due to receive a stem cell transplant. Both conserved end residues are part of each CDR3. Each record gives: D gene, CDR3 length, clone size, J gene, V gene, CDR3 DNA, CDR3 protein. D genes are given only for firm matches. Clone sizes are given selectively: once, few, many, or a class where the clone is expanded.

D: TRBD2
length: 13
size: .
J: TRBJ2-4
V: TRBV20-1
DNA: TGCAGTCGTCTAGCGGTAGCCAAAAACATTCAGTACTTC
CDR3: CSRLAVAKNIQYF

D: TRBD1
length: 18
size: few
J: TRBJ2-5
V: TRBV5-1
DNA: TGCGCCAGCAGCCCGGGGACAGGGGGCACTCGGTTTGGAGAGACCCAGTACTTC
CDR3: CASSPGTGGTRFGETQYF

D: .
length: 17
size: few
J: TRBJ2-3
V: TRBV4-1
DNA: TGCGCCAGCAGCCAAGATCGGGTGATCGGGCTAGGGGATACGCAGTATTTT
CDR3: CASSQDRVIGLGDTQYF

D: TRBD1
length: 17
size: .
J: TRBJ1-4
V: TRBV9
DNA: TGTGCCAGCAGCGTAAAAGGACAGGGCCCAACTAATGAAAAACTGTTTTTT
CDR3: CASSVKGQGPTNEKLFF

D: .
length: 16
size: .
J: TRBJ2-7
V: TRBV21-1
DNA: TGTGCCAGCAGCAAAGATTACGGGAGGTACTCCTACGAGCAGTACTTC
CDR3: CASSKDYGRYSYEQYF

D: .
length: 14
size: few
J: TRBJ2-7
V: TRBV15
DNA: TGTGCCACCAGCACCAGGGACGTCCCCTACGAGCAGTACTTC
CDR3: CATSTRDVPYEQYF

D: TRBD2
length: 17
size: .
J: TRBJ2-7
V: TRBV2
DNA: TGTGCCAGCAGATTTCGACTAGCGGGAGGGGAATCCTACGAGCAGTACTTC
CDR3: CASRFRLAGGESYEQYF

D: .
length: 13
size: few
J: TRBJ2-7
V: TRBV10-3
DNA: TGTGCCATCAGTGAGTACAGGGATAGCGAGCAGTACTTC
CDR3: CAISEYRDSEQYF

D: TRBD2
length: 15
size: .
J: TRBJ2-4
V: TRBV4-2
DNA: TGTGCCAGCAGCCTCGGGACTAGCGGGAGTAACATTCAGTACTTC
CDR3: CASSLGTSGSNIQYF

D: .
length: 11
size: few
J: TRBJ2-7
V: TRBV5-1
DNA: TGCGCCAGCAGCTTGCCGATTGAGCAGTACTTC
CDR3: CASSLPIEQYF

D: .
length: 14
size: .
J: TRBJ2-7
V: TRBV5-6
DNA: TGTGCCAGCAGCTTGACAGGGCGGCCTTGGGAGCAGTACTTC
CDR3: CASSLTGRPWEQYF

D: .
length: 13
size: few
J: TRBJ2-7
V: TRBV30
DNA: TGTGCCTGGAGTGAGCAGGGTCCCTACGAGCAGTACTTC
CDR3: CAWSEQGPYEQYF

D: TRBD2
length: 13
size: few
J: TRBJ2-7
V: TRBV20-1
DNA: TGCAGTGCTACAAGACTAGCGGGCCACGAGCAGTACTTC
CDR3: CSATRLAGHEQYF

D: TRBD2
length: 17
size: .
J: TRBJ2-1
V: TRBV20-1
DNA: TGCAGTGCTAGTGATCCGAAGCGGGAGTGGAAGTACAATGAGCAGTTCTTC
CDR3: CSASDPKREWKYNEQFF

D: .
length: 13
size: .
J: TRBJ2-3
V: TRBV20-1
DNA: TGCAGTGCTAGCATAAGTAGCACAGATACGCAGTATTTT
CDR3: CSASISSTDTQYF

D: .
length: 16
size: few
J: TRBJ1-1
V: TRBV5-1
DNA: TGCGCCAGCAGCTTGGGAGGATTTCGGATGAACACTGAAGCTTTCTTT
CDR3: CASSLGGFRMNTEAFF

D: TRBD2
length: 13
size: .
J: TRBJ2-4
V: TRBV29-1
DNA: TGCAGCGTTGTTGGGGGGGGCAAAAACATTCAGTACTTC
CDR3: CSVVGGGKNIQYF

D: .
length: 15
size: few
J: TRBJ2-2
V: TRBV5-1
DNA: TGCGCCAGCAGCTTGACGGGGCCGGGCACCGGGGAGCTGTTTTTT
CDR3: CASSLTGPGTGELFF

D: TRBD2
length: 13
size: .
J: TRBJ2-7
V: TRBV27
DNA: TGTGCCAGCAGTTTAGAGAGCGGGACGAGGTGGTACTTT
CDR3: CASSLESGTRWYF

D: .
length: 13
size: .
J: TRBJ1-4
V: TRBV6-1
DNA: TGTGCCAGCAAAGGGCACCCTCAAGAAAAACTGTTTTTT
CDR3: CASKGHPQEKLFF

D: .
length: 14
size: .
J: TRBJ2-2
V: TRBV4-1
DNA: TGCGCCAGCAGCTACAAGGGCCCATCCGGGGAGCTGTTTTTT
CDR3: CASSYKGPSGELFF

D: .
length: 14
size: .
J: TRBJ1-3
V: TRBV12-3/TRBV12-4
DNA: TGTGCCAGCAGGGATAGCTCATACAAAAACACCATATATTTT
CDR3: CASRDSSYKNTIYF

D: TRBD1
length: 15
size: .
J: TRBJ2-3
V: TRBV5-1
DNA: TGCGCCAGCAGCAGAATTGGGACAGGGTATGATACGCAGTATTTT
CDR3: CASSRIGTGYDTQYF

D: .
length: 13
size: .
J: TRBJ1-5
V: TRBV27
DNA: TGTGCCAGTGGCCACCAGTCCGATCAGCCCCAGCATTTT
CDR3: CASGHQSDQPQHF

D: .
length: 16
size: .
J: TRBJ2-1
V: TRBV5-1
DNA: TGCGCCAGCAGCTTGGGGGGACTGACTACAATGAATGAGCAGTTCTTC
CDR3: CASSLGGLTTMNEQFF

D: .
length: 13
size: .
J: TRBJ1-1
V: TRBV5-1
DNA: TGCGCCAGCAGCTTGGAAGGGCGGAGGGAAGCTTTCTTT
CDR3: CASSLEGRREAFF

D: .
length: 13
size: few
J: TRBJ2-1
V: TRBV5-1
DNA: TGCGCCAGCAGCTGGCCCTGGTCTGATGAGCAGTTCTTC
CDR3: CASSWPWSDEQFF

D: TRBD2
length: 16
size: .
J: TRBJ2-7
V: TRBV7-6
DNA: TGTGCCAGCAGCTTAGCGCGACTGGACGGGGGGGGCGAGCAGTACTTC
CDR3: CASSLARLDGGGEQYF

D: .
length: 12
size: few
J: TRBJ1-1
V: TRBV18
DNA: TGTGCCAGCTCACCACGTAATGGGAACGCTTTCTTT
CDR3: CASSPRNGNAFF

D: .
length: 14
size: .
J: TRBJ2-7
V: TRBV10-3
DNA: TGTGCCATCAGTGATTTAGGGCAGAGCTACGAGCAGTACTTC
CDR3: CAISDLGQSYEQYF

D: TRBD2
length: 15
size: .
J: TRBJ2-2
V: TRBV10-3
DNA: TGTGCCATCAGTGTAGCGGGCGTGAACACCGGGGAGCTGTTTTTT
CDR3: CAISVAGVNTGELFF

D: TRBD1
length: 16
size: few
J: TRBJ2-7
V: TRBV18
DNA: TGTGCCAGCTCACCACTAGCAGGGGGCGAAACCTACGAGCAGTACTTC
CDR3: CASSPLAGGETYEQYF

D: .
length: 14
size: few
J: TRBJ1-2
V: TRBV27
DNA: TGTGCCAGCAGTCCCATCAGGGAAGTCTATGGCTACACCTTC
CDR3: CASSPIREVYGYTF

D: TRBD1
length: 15
size: .
J: TRBJ2-1
V: TRBV9
DNA: TGTGCCAGCAGCCTCAGACAGGGGGGAGGCAATGAGCAGTTCTTC
CDR3: CASSLRQGGGNEQFF

D: .
length: 14
size: few
J: TRBJ2-3
V: TRBV10-3
DNA: TGTGCCATCAGTGGAGACGGGTTCACAGATACGCAGTATTTT
CDR3: CAISGDGFTDTQYF

D: TRBD1
length: 15
size: .
J: TRBJ1-4
V: TRBV11-2
DNA: TGTGCCAGCAGCTCCGGGGACAGGCCAAATGAAAAACTGTTTTTT
CDR3: CASSSGDRPNEKLFF

D: TRBD1
length: 18
size: .
J: TRBJ2-6
V: TRBV4-2
DNA: TGTGCCAGCAGCCAAGGGACAGGGGGCTCCTCTGGGGCCAACGTCCTGACTTTC
CDR3: CASSQGTGGSSGANVLTF

D: TRBD1
length: 13
size: .
J: TRBJ2-7
V: TRBV6-6
DNA: TGTGCCACCGCCGGGACAGGCCTTAACGAGCAGTACTTC
CDR3: CATAGTGLNEQYF

D: .
length: 11
size: many
J: TRBJ2-1
V: TRBV25-1
DNA: TGTGCCAGCAGTGTGGGGGATGAGCAGTTCTTC
CDR3: CASSVGDEQFF

D: TRBD2
length: 15
size: many
J: TRBJ2-1
V: TRBV4-1
DNA: TGCGCCAGCAGCCAAGGGACTAGCGGGAGAAATGAGCAGTTCTTC
CDR3: CASSQGTSGRNEQFF

D: TRBD1
length: 16
size: .
J: TRBJ1-1
V: TRBV5-1
DNA: TGCGCCAGCAGCCCAAGGACAGGGAGGATGAACACTGAAGCTTTCTTT
CDR3: CASSPRTGRMNTEAFF

D: .
length: 15
size: .
J: TRBJ1-1
V: TRBV5-5
DNA: TGTGCCAGCAGCTTATTCCCGGGGATGAACACTGAAGCTTTCTTT
CDR3: CASSLFPGMNTEAFF

D: .
length: 13
size: few
J: TRBJ2-5
V: TRBV20-1
DNA: TGCAGTGCTAGCAGCACCTTAAAGGAGACCCAGTACTTC
CDR3: CSASSTLKETQYF

D: .
length: 14
size: few
J: TRBJ2-7
V: TRBV20-1
DNA: TGCAGTGCTAGAGATGGGCAGGGACCCTACGAGCAGTACTTC
CDR3: CSARDGQGPYEQYF

D: TRBD2
length: 14
size: few
J: TRBJ2-7
V: TRBV28
DNA: TGTGCCAGCCAGACTAGCGGGAGGGCCTACGAGCAGTACTTC
CDR3: CASQTSGRAYEQYF